The source of this T cell receptor beta chain is a study of CD4+ T cells in melanoma. General study points: A reported correlation linked neoantigen-specific CD4+ T cells to CD8+, macrophage and B cell function. In melanoma, neoantigen-specific CD4+ T cells reportedly differed in differentiation state.

Germline V gene sequence: CDR1 SGHVS, CDR2 FQNEAQ. Trimming removed 4 bases from V and 0 bases from J, with 16 bases in between. The CDR3 is made up of 16 amino acids. On this clone: Its antigen is currently unknown.

TCRdb's copy holds only in-frame clones and misses some; the assay was immunoSEQ multiplex PCR. The sample records roughly 150,000 clones, over 90% being singletons. The source is a human donor with melanoma. The chain carries TRBV7-8 and TRBJ2-7; possible D gene TRBD2, 7 bases. The DNA for the CDR3 is TGTGCCAGCAGCTCGTTTGCGGGGGCCAGCTCCTACGAGCAGTACTTC. This encodes CASSSFAGASSYEQYF. The full variable domain, its missing parts supplied by reference TRBV7-8 and TRBJ2-7, is GAGVSQSPRYKVAKRGQDVALRCDPISGHVSLFWYQQALGQGPEFLTYFQNEAQLDKSGLPSDRFFAERPEGSVSTLKIQRTQQEDSAVYLCASSSFAGASSYEQYFGPGTRLTVT.